Below, 7 T cell receptor beta chains from the same sample are listed, as sequenced in a study of OX40 agonist ivuxolimab in advanced cancers. Sequencing used immunoSEQ multiplex PCR; TCRdb keeps in-frame clones, though not all of them. In the table there are about 100,000 clones, 90% of which are singletons. Sequences were derived from CD4+ or CD8+ T cells sorted from blood, sampled in a trial of the OX40 agonist ivuxolimab. These receptor sequences come from an adult with an advanced solid tumor such as melanoma, head and neck, liver or kidney cancer.

The CDR3 loop is CASSQDPTSGRSTDTQYF. In DNA, the CDR3 is TGTGCCAGCAGCCAAGACCCGACTAGCGGGAGGAGCACAGATACGCAGTATTTT. V and J are TRBV4-2 and TRBJ2-3; TRBD2 agrees at 13 bases. V gave up 0 bases and J gave up 0 bases; unmatched junction bases: 3. In germline, CDR1 is LGHNA, CDR2 YNFKEQ. The CDR3 runs to 18 residues.

J is TRBJ2-7 and V is TRBV15; no clear D. The CDR3 runs to 13 residues. Trimming took 0 bases from V and 5 from J, leaving 8 bases between them. Germline V CDR1 and CDR2: LNHNV, YYDKDF (reference sequence). The chain's CDR3 is CATSRDHLDEQYF. In DNA, the CDR3 is TGTGCCACCAGCAGAGATCATCTGGACGAGCAGTACTTC.

The chain recombines TRBV27 with TRBJ1-6; D possibly corresponds to TRBD1 (6 bases). The length of the CDR3 is 18 residues. Per germline, CDR1 MNHEY and CDR2 SMNVEV (reference sequence). The V gene lost 7 bases and the J gene lost 9 bases, with 28 bases spanning the gap. Written as DNA, the CDR3 is TGTGCCAGCATCCTGAGCGTTGGCAGGGGAGGACCGAGTTCACCCCTCCACTTT. Its protein product is CASILSVGRGGPSSPLHF.

The V and J genes are TRBV4-1 and TRBJ2-5, with TRBD1 matching over 8 bases. Germline loops: CDR1 MGHRA, CDR2 YSYEKL. The length of the CDR3 is 14 residues. V lost 4 bases, J lost 2 bases, and 3 bases stayed unmatched. CDR3 bases: TGCGCCAGCAGCCCCCGACAGGGGCAAGAGACCCAGTACTTC. Residues: CASSPRQGQETQYF.

V gene TRBV13 combines with J gene TRBJ1-1; D call uncertain. Trimming stripped 3 bases from V and 5 bases from J, with 13 bases between. Per the germline V gene, CDR1 is PRHDT and CDR2 is FYEKMQ (reference sequence). The CDR3 is 14 amino acids. For the CDR3, the DNA is TGTGCCAGCAGCTTTTCAGGAGTAGGGACTGAAGCTTTCTTT. It codes for CASSFSGVGTEAFF.

This clone was seen a single time. This sequence joins TRBV2 and TRBJ2-3; D gene ambiguous. Trimming cost V 3 bases and J 2 bases, with 12 bases left between them. The CDR3 sequence is 15 residues long. Germline V gene lookup returns CDR1 SNHLY and CDR2 FYNNEI. CDR3 sequence: CASSENSQNTDTQYF. For the CDR3, the DNA is TGTGCCAGCAGTGAGAACAGCCAAAACACAGATACGCAGTATTTT.

This clone was seen once. The chain employs TRBV6-5 and TRBJ1-2; a weak D match, TRBD1 (6 bases). This CDR3 is 12 amino acids long. Germline V gives CDR1 MNHEY, CDR2 SVGAGI. V lost 5 bases to trimming and J lost 8 bases, with 12 bases between them. For the CDR3, the DNA is TGTGCCAGCAGTAACGACAGGCGGGGCTACACCTTC. Translating it yields CASSNDRRGYTF.